What follows are 27 T cell receptor beta chains derived from one specimen sequenced in a study of radiotherapy plus CTLA-4 blockade in lung cancer. Profiled with immunoSEQ multiplex PCR; TCRdb holds only in-frame clones, not every one. The sample contains about 48,000 clones, about 86% of which appear only once. The source material was peripheral blood, sampled from a patient treated with radiotherapy plus ipilimumab. All receptors derive from a human donor with non-small cell lung cancer that progressed on radiotherapy plus ipilimumab. Some clones in this sample may be carry-over from other donors' samples.

The chain combines TRBV30 with TRBJ1-2, with 8 bases identical to TRBD1. In germline, CDR1 is GTSNPN, CDR2 SVGIG (reference sequence). After removal of 5 bases from V and 4 bases from J, the junction contained 18 bases not matched to a gene. This CDR3 has 17 residues. This CDR3 reads CAWDSPQAGGLIYGYTF. The CDR3 DNA reads as TGTGCCTGGGACAGCCCCCAAGCAGGGGGCTTAATCTATGGCTACACCTTC.

V and J are TRBV6-5 and TRBJ1-2, with a tentative D call TRBD1 (5 bases). There are 15 residues in the CDR3. V dropped 5 bases and J dropped 6 bases, with 19 bases sitting between them. The germline gives CDR1 MNHEY, CDR2 SVGAGI. The DNA of the CDR3 is TGTGCCAGCAGTCGCGGGACTTTTTCTGATCATGGCTACACCTTC. Protein: CASSRGTFSDHGYTF.

The rearrangement links TRBV5-5 to TRBJ1-2, with 7 bases identical to TRBD1. With 0 bases clipped from V and 4 bases from J, the junction kept 3 bases outside the gene matches. This CDR3 is 14 amino acids long. The germline V gene encodes CDR1 SGHKS and CDR2 YYEKEE (reference sequence). The CDR3, as DNA: TGTGCCAGCAGCTTGGTGGGACAGTCCTATGGCTACACCTTC. Translation gives CASSLVGQSYGYTF.

CDR3 nucleotide sequence: TGTGCCAGCAGCGTGCTTCTACAGAACAATGAGCAGTTCTTC. Its translation: CASSVLLQNNEQFF. V and J are TRBV9 and TRBJ2-1; D gene unclear. With 2 bases removed from V and 5 bases from J, the gap between germline ends came to 11 bases. CDR3 length equals 14 residues. Germline V gene lookup returns CDR1 SGDLS and CDR2 YYNGEE.

The V call is TRBV2, the J call TRBJ1-5, with a possible D match to TRBD1 (6 bases). Germline V lookup: CDR1 SNHLY, CDR2 FYNNEI. The ends were cut back, 9 bases at V and 3 bases at J, with 12 bases in the middle. The CDR3 spans 13 residues. This chain's CDR3 is CARGGRDNQPQHF. The DNA for the CDR3 is TGTGCCAGGGGGGGGCGGGACAATCAGCCCCAGCATTTT.

This clone is a singleton in its sample. J is TRBJ1-1 and V is TRBV11-2; D not certain. Germline V gene lookup returns CDR1 SGHAT and CDR2 FQNNGV. Trimming removed 8 bases at V and 2 bases at J, with 6 bases between. The CDR3 runs to 11 residues. CDR3 residues: CASGSNTEAFF. Written as DNA, the CDR3 is TGTGCCAGCGGCAGTAACACTGAAGCTTTCTTT. Looking up the rest from reference TRBV11-2 and TRBJ1-1 gives the full variable domain: EAGVAQSPRYKIIEKRQSVAFWCNPISGHATLYWYQQILGQGPKLLIQFQNNGVVDDSQLPKDRFSAERLKGVDSTLKIQPAKLEDSAVYLCASGSNTEAFFGQGTRLTVV.

The CDR3 DNA sequence: TGTGCCAGCAGCTCTTTAGCGGGGCCTCCCTCTGGGGCCAACGTCCTGACTTTC. Translated: CASSSLAGPPSGANVLTF. The chain uses TRBV7-2 and TRBJ2-6, with 8 bases matching TRBD2. Trimming at V came to 4 bases and at J to 0 bases, leaving 8 bases not matched to a gene. Germline assignment: CDR1 SGHTA and CDR2 FQGNSA. There are 18 residues in the CDR3.

This CDR3 is CASSAQTGFEQYF. CDR3 bases: TGTGCCAGCAGCGCCCAGACAGGATTCGAGCAGTACTTC. The chain has TRBV9 and TRBJ2-7, with a possible D match to TRBD1 (6 bases). Germline V CDR1 and CDR2: SGDLS, YYNGEE. This CDR3 comprises 13 residues. Trimming cost V 3 bases and J 6 bases, with 13 bases left between them.

The chain is built from TRBV11-2 and TRBJ2-7; 7 nucleotides match TRBD2. Trimming cost V 0 bases and J 0 bases; bases outside gene matches: 2. The CDR3 spans 15 residues. Germline V CDR1 and CDR2: SGHAT, FQNNGV. CDR3 residues: CASSLEGGGSYEQYF. The CDR3 nucleotides read TGTGCCAGCAGCTTAGAGGGGGGGGGCTCCTACGAGCAGTACTTC. The entire variable domain, with the rest obtained from reference TRBV11-2 and TRBJ2-7, is as follows: EAGVAQSPRYKIIEKRQSVAFWCNPISGHATLYWYQQILGQGPKLLIQFQNNGVVDDSQLPKDRFSAERLKGVDSTLKIQPAKLEDSAVYLCASSLEGGGSYEQYFGPGTRLTVT.

This chain links TRBV10-2 with TRBJ1-2; the match to TRBD1 covers 7 bases. This CDR3 has 13 residues. The V gene end was trimmed by 2 bases and the J gene end by 8 bases; junction bases not matched to a gene: 5. CDR1 and CDR2 (germline): WSHSY, SAAADI. The CDR3 loop is CASSEIQGEGYTF. The DNA for the CDR3 is TGCGCCAGCAGTGAGATTCAGGGGGAAGGCTACACCTTC.

The V call is TRBV6-5, the J call TRBJ2-7; D remains unclear. V shed 0 bases and J shed 2 bases, with 11 bases lying between them. The germline V gene has CDR1 MNHEY and CDR2 SVGAGI. The CDR3 is 15 residues long. The CDR3 loop reads CASSYSWQRTYEQYF. The CDR3 coding sequence is TGTGCCAGCAGTTACTCGTGGCAGAGGACCTACGAGCAGTACTTC.

As DNA, the CDR3 is TGTGCCAGCAGCAAAGGACAGATCCTCTCTGGAAACACCATATATTTT. Encoded protein: CASSKGQILSGNTIYF. The V call is TRBV21-1, the J call TRBJ1-3; the DNA was not used to check the table's D call, TRBD1. TRBV21-1 is reported as a pseudogene. The CDR3 extends over 16 amino acids.

This clone was found once. This rearrangement joins TRBV28 to TRBJ1-2; D may be TRBD1 (5 bases). Germline V lookup: CDR1 MDHEN, CDR2 SYDVKM. The CDR3 contains 15 residues. Trimming cost V 6 bases and J 0 bases, with 14 bases left between them. The CDR3 loop is CASRSPGEPNYGYTF. CDR3 nucleotide sequence: TGTGCCAGCAGATCCCCGGGGGAACCTAACTATGGCTACACCTTC.

This chain uses TRBV27 with TRBJ2-7; maybe TRBD1 (6 bases). V lost 5 bases to trimming and J lost 0 bases, with 20 bases between them. The CDR3 consists of 17 residues. From germline, CDR1 is MNHEY and CDR2 SMNVEV (reference sequence). The CDR3 sequence: CASSPGPGQGGSYEQYF. The CDR3 region has the DNA TGTGCCAGCAGTCCTGGACCGGGCCAAGGGGGCTCCTACGAGCAGTACTTC.

The chain joins TRBV7-2 to TRBJ2-1, with 7 nucleotides matching TRBD2. J lost 2 bases, V lost 7 bases, and 5 bases had no gene match. Germline CDR1 is SGHTA and CDR2 is FQGNSA. This CDR3 has 14 amino acids. This CDR3 is CASTVAGAYNEQFF. In DNA, the CDR3 is TGTGCCAGCACGGTAGCGGGCGCCTACAATGAGCAGTTCTTC.

This rearrangement joins TRBV11-1 to TRBJ2-5; D gene unclear. Trimming stripped 3 bases from V and 2 bases from J, with 7 bases between. Germline CDR1 SGHAT, CDR2 FQDESV (reference sequence). The CDR3 contains 13 residues. The CDR3 reads CASSFGSQETQYF. CDR3 bases: TGTGCCAGCAGCTTTGGCAGTCAAGAGACCCAGTACTTC.

This clone was counted a few times. V usage is TRBV6-6 and J usage is TRBJ1-3; D possibly corresponds to TRBD1 (6 bases). Per the germline V gene, CDR1 is MNHNY and CDR2 is SVGAGI (reference sequence). V was clipped by 5 bases and J by 0 bases, with 14 bases between them. CDR3 size: 16 residues. DNA for the CDR3: TGTGCCAGCAGTCCGGGACACCAGACCTCTGGAAACACCATATATTTT. Its translation: CASSPGHQTSGNTIYF.

CDR3 sequence: CASSLAGREREQYF. The CDR3 DNA reads as TGTGCCAGCAGCTTAGCTGGCAGGGAAAGGGAGCAGTACTTC. The rearrangement uses TRBV7-8 and TRBJ2-7, with a tentative D call TRBD1 (5 bases). Trimming left V 0 bases short and J 7 bases short, with 13 bases between. CDR1 is SGHVS and CDR2 is FQNEAQ in the germline V gene. This CDR3 region has 14 residues.

This clone came up a few times. The chain combines TRBV6-1 with TRBJ2-5, with D hard to call. The J call may be faulty, since TRBJ2-7 better matches the DNA end. This CDR3 is 15 amino acids long. CDR1 is MNHNS and CDR2 is SASEGT in the germline V gene. CDR3 coding DNA: TGTGCCAGCAGTGAACCCTCAAATGGAGCCTACGAGCAGTACTTC. Its protein product is CASSEPSNGAYEQYF.

This sequence joins TRBV4-3 and TRBJ1-2; possibly TRBD1 for D (5 bases). Germline loops: CDR1 LGHNA, CDR2 YSLEER. The ends were cut back, 1 base at V and 6 bases at J, with 15 bases in the middle. The CDR3 has 15 amino acids. The CDR3 is CASSQVVGVDHGYTF. CDR3 sequence (DNA): TGCGCCAGCAGCCAAGTAGTAGGGGTAGATCATGGCTACACCTTC.

This clone is a singleton in its sample. The rearrangement uses TRBV11-2 and TRBJ1-2; D possibly corresponds to TRBD1 (6 bases). CDR3 length equals 17 residues. The germline V gene encodes CDR1 SGHAT and CDR2 FQNNGV. The V and J ends lost 3 bases and 5 bases respectively, with 22 bases between them. Here the CDR3 DNA reads TGTGCCAGCAGCTTCGGGACGGTCACAGGGTCTGTTTATGGCTACACCTTC. This gives the protein CASSFGTVTGSVYGYTF.

The V gene is TRBV27, the J gene TRBJ2-1; the D is unclear. Germline V lookup: CDR1 MNHEY, CDR2 SMNVEV (reference sequence). Trimming shortened V by 6 bases and J by 8 bases, and 17 bases separated the two germline ends. The CDR3 covers 14 residues. In nucleotides, the CDR3 is TGTGCCAGCAGCCCGGGTCCGGTTTTCGATGAGCAGTTCTTC. Encoded protein: CASSPGPVFDEQFF.

The chain uses TRBV27 and TRBJ2-7; unclear D gene. Between the trimmed V and J ends, which lost 8 bases and 6 bases, there was a span of 17 bases. The CDR3 has 13 residues. Germline V gene lookup returns CDR1 MNHEY and CDR2 SMNVEV (reference sequence). The CDR3 region is CASALLLTSEQYF. The CDR3 bases are TGTGCCAGCGCGCTCTTACTAACCTCCGAGCAGTACTTC.

The gene calls are TRBV28 and TRBJ2-2; a weak D match, TRBD2 (6 bases). Trimming took off 7 bases at V and 6 bases at J, with 18 bases between the two ends. Per the germline V gene, CDR1 is MDHEN and CDR2 is SYDVKM. The length of the CDR3 is 15 residues. CDR3 sequence reads: CASTLGSRGAGELFF. The CDR3 coding sequence is TGTGCCAGCACCCTCGGGAGCCGGGGTGCCGGGGAGCTGTTTTTT.

This clone was seen a single time. The chain combines TRBV29-1 with TRBJ2-1; D possibly corresponds to TRBD2 (6 bases). The CDR3 loop spans 16 amino acids. CDR1 and CDR2 (germline): SQVTM, ANQGSEA. Deletions cut 8 bases from V and 0 bases from J, with 20 bases between. The CDR3 spells CSPHAVAGSSYNEQFF. Written as DNA, the CDR3 is TGCAGCCCCCATGCGGTTGCGGGGAGCTCCTACAATGAGCAGTTCTTC.

This chain links TRBV6-1 with TRBJ2-7, with D perhaps matching TRBD2 (6 bases). This CDR3 has 14 residues. V was shortened by 3 bases and J by 2 bases, with 11 bases between the two germline ends. Germline CDR1 MNHNS, CDR2 SASEGT. The CDR3 loop is CASSDGRGPYEQYF. CDR3 sequence (DNA): TGTGCCAGCAGTGACGGGCGGGGTCCCTACGAGCAGTACTTC.

The V and J genes are TRBV5-1 and TRBJ1-4, with 7 bases matching TRBD1. The CDR3 is 15 amino acids. The V and J ends lost 4 bases and 8 bases, in that order; junction bases with no gene match: 11. CDR1 and CDR2 (germline): SGHRS, YFSETQ. CDR3 sequence (DNA): TGCGCCAGCAGCGCCGAAGGGGGCGCGAAGGAAAAACTGTTTTTT. Translating it yields CASSAEGGAKEKLFF. Full variable domain (rest looked up from reference TRBV5-1 and TRBJ1-4): KAGVTQTPRYLIKTRGQQVTLSCSPISGHRSVSWYQQTPGQGLQFLFEYFSETQRNKGNFPGRFSGRQFSNSRSEMNVSTLELGDSALYLCASSAEGGAKEKLFFGSGTQLSVL.